These 18 T cell receptor beta chains originate from one sample sequenced in a study of shared T cell receptors in the human thymus. Sequencing was performed with immunoSEQ multiplex PCR; in TCRdb, only in-frame clones are kept and a portion is missing. The table lists about 500,000 clones, around three quarters of them singletons. These same records also appear under a second study, on human thymus T cells.

Sequencing input: thymocytes. Source of these receptors: a boy in the first two years of life with a congenital heart defect.

The J gene is TRBJ2-7, the V gene TRBV27; D is possibly TRBD2 (6 bases). V lost 5 bases, J lost 13 bases, and 21 bases lay in between. The CDR3 is 13 amino acids. Per the germline V gene, CDR1 is MNHEY and CDR2 is SMNVEV (reference sequence). The chain's CDR3 is CASSPLSLRGFYF. CDR3 coding DNA: TGTGCCAGCAGTCCCCTCTCTTTGCGGGGTTTTTACTTC.

The chain joins TRBV4-3 to TRBJ2-7; 8 bases are a match to TRBD1. Germline assignment: CDR1 LGHNA and CDR2 YSLEER. With V trimmed by 0 bases and J by 2 bases, 6 bases remained unmatched. CDR3 length: 16 amino acids. The CDR3 coding sequence is TGCGCCAGCAGCCAAGAAAGAGACAGGGGCCCCTACGAGCAGTACTTC. It codes for CASSQERDRGPYEQYF.

The chain has TRBV15 and TRBJ2-5, with 13 positions matching TRBD2. Germline trimming cut 0 bases from V and 1 base from J; bases unmatched to any gene: 11. The CDR3 length is 20 residues. Germline CDR1 reads LNHNV; CDR2 reads YYDKDF (reference sequence). The DNA of the CDR3 is TGTGCCACCAGCAGAGATCTTAAGTCAGGGACTAGCGGGACCCAAGAGACCCAGTACTTC. It yields the protein CATSRDLKSGTSGTQETQYF.

The J gene is TRBJ1-4, the V gene TRBV13; D ambiguous. Germline CDR1 PRHDT, CDR2 FYEKMQ (reference sequence). V was pared by 4 bases and J by 2 bases, with 14 bases between. The CDR3 covers 16 residues. The CDR3 region is CASSWRKTGTNEKLFF. The CDR3 DNA follows: TGTGCCAGCAGCTGGCGGAAAACGGGGACTAATGAAAAACTGTTTTTT.

V usage is TRBV14 and J usage is TRBJ2-7; D possibly corresponds to TRBD1 (6 bases). Trimming left V 4 bases short and J 3 bases short, with 19 bases between. The CDR3 is 16 amino acids. The germline V gene encodes CDR1 SGHDN and CDR2 FVKESK. CDR3 coding DNA: TGTGCCAGCAGCCTAGAGACTGCAGGGGCAGGCTACGAGCAGTACTTC. It is translated as CASSLETAGAGYEQYF.

The V call is TRBV5-6, the J call TRBJ1-5; 10 bases are shared with TRBD1. Germline trimming cut 3 bases from V and 6 bases from J; bases unmatched to any gene: 9. In germline, CDR1 is SGHDT, CDR2 YYEEEE. The CDR3 is made up of 16 amino acids. CDR3 coding DNA: TGTGCCAGCAGCTCTCCGGGACAGGGGTTCTCTCAGCCCCAGCATTTT. Residues: CASSSPGQGFSQPQHF.

The gene calls are TRBV29-1 and TRBJ2-3; 10 bases line up with TRBD2. The CDR3 extends over 15 amino acids. Looked up from germline, CDR1 is SQVTM and CDR2 is ANQGSEA. V gave up 5 bases and J gave up 4 bases; unmatched junction bases: 9. CDR3 protein: CSVPPGTSDPDTQYF. The CDR3 region has the DNA TGCAGCGTTCCCCCCGGGACTAGCGATCCAGATACGCAGTATTTT.

The chain has TRBV5-1 and TRBJ1-4; D ambiguous. The germline V and J ends were trimmed by 1 base and 0 bases, with 25 bases remaining between them. Per the germline V gene, CDR1 is SGHRS and CDR2 is YFSETQ. CDR3 length: 21 amino acids. CDR3 sequence: CASSLHPVLYRPDATNEKLFF. The CDR3 DNA reads as TGCGCCAGCAGCTTGCATCCCGTCCTATACAGACCGGATGCAACTAATGAAAAACTGTTTTTT.

The CDR3 sequence: CASSGQGATDTQYF. The CDR3 DNA is TGTGCCAGCAGTGGACAGGGGGCCACAGATACGCAGTATTTT. The chain combines TRBV27 with TRBJ2-3, with 11 bases lining up with TRBD1. Germline V gene lookup returns CDR1 MNHEY and CDR2 SMNVEV (reference sequence). The CDR3 runs 14 residues. With V trimmed by 5 bases and J by 2 bases, 0 bases remained unmatched.

This clone showed up just a few times. V gene TRBV27 combines with J gene TRBJ2-4; a weak D match, TRBD1 (6 bases). CDR1 and CDR2 (germline): MNHEY, SMNVEV (reference sequence). The CDR3 has 16 residues. Trimming left V 4 bases short and J 0 bases short, with 13 bases between. The CDR3 region is CASSYIGGIAKNIQYF. DNA for the CDR3: TGTGCCAGCAGTTACATAGGGGGAATAGCCAAAAACATTCAGTACTTC.

V is TRBV2 and J is TRBJ2-1, with TRBD2 as a possible D gene (5 bases). The germline gives CDR1 SNHLY, CDR2 FYNNEI. The CDR3 totals 14 residues. The ends were cut back, 5 bases at V and 6 bases at J, with 14 bases in the middle. CDR3 amino acids: CASSPLGAANEQFF. For the CDR3, the DNA is TGTGCCAGCAGTCCTTTGGGAGCGGCCAATGAGCAGTTCTTC.

V is TRBV5-5 and J is TRBJ2-1, with D maybe TRBD2 (6 bases). The CDR3 has 13 amino acids. Per germline, CDR1 SGHKS and CDR2 YYEKEE (reference sequence). V lost 6 bases to trimming and J lost 5 bases, with 12 bases between them. The CDR3: CASTSGPDNEQFF. The CDR3 coding sequence is TGTGCCAGCACCAGCGGGCCAGACAATGAGCAGTTCTTC.

This clone turned up a few times. The rearrangement links TRBV2 to TRBJ2-5, with TRBD2 identical over 8 bases. Germline loops: CDR1 SNHLY, CDR2 FYNNEI. The CDR3 contains 13 residues. V was pared by 7 bases and J by 4 bases, with 5 bases of the junction left unmatched. This CDR3 reads CASTAAGGETQYF. Here the CDR3 DNA reads TGTGCCAGCACCGCGGCGGGGGGAGAGACCCAGTACTTC.

The CDR3 DNA reads as TGTGCCAGCAGTCCGACTAGGTGGTACGAGCAGTACTTC. Its protein is CASSPTRWYEQYF. V and J are TRBV27 and TRBJ2-7; possibly TRBD2 for D (6 bases). CDR1 is MNHEY and CDR2 is SMNVEV in the germline V gene (reference sequence). The CDR3 sequence is 13 residues long. Trimming cost V 5 bases and J 4 bases, with 12 bases left between them.

The rearrangement links TRBV28 to TRBJ1-4; the D is unclear. CDR1 is MDHEN, CDR2 SYDVKM, per germline. The CDR3 spans 14 residues. Trimming took off 3 bases at V and 5 bases at J, with 10 bases between the two ends. The CDR3, as DNA: TGTGCCAGCAGTTTGGAACAGACGAATGAAAAACTGTTTTTT. Amino acid sequence: CASSLEQTNEKLFF.

This clone turned up a few times. The chain joins TRBV19 to TRBJ2-6; no clear D gene. The CDR3 runs to 17 residues. Germline V lookup: CDR1 LNHDA, CDR2 SQIVND (reference sequence). V was pared by 8 bases and J by 0 bases, with 17 bases between. The CDR3 DNA reads as TGTGCCAGTCGGAAGGCCCAACTAAACTCTGGGGCCAACGTCCTGACTTTC. Translated, it gives CASRKAQLNSGANVLTF.

The gene calls are TRBV4-1 and TRBJ2-1; no clear D. V was trimmed by 2 bases and J by 2 bases, leaving 16 bases between them. The length of the CDR3 is 17 residues. Germline lookup yields CDR1 MGHRA and CDR2 YSYEKL. The CDR3 here is CASSQPIPVVAYNEQFF. CDR3 DNA sequence: TGCGCCAGCAGCCAACCTATCCCCGTGGTAGCCTACAATGAGCAGTTCTTC.

V usage is TRBV5-4 and J usage is TRBJ2-1, with TRBD1 identical over 7 bases. Unmatched junction bases numbered 3, after V lost 4 bases and J lost 2 bases. CDR1 and CDR2 (germline): SGHNT, YYREEE (reference sequence). This CDR3 has 14 residues. DNA for the CDR3: TGTGCCAGCAGCAATAGGGGGCCCTACAATGAGCAGTTCTTC. Its protein is CASSNRGPYNEQFF. Based on the CDR3 plus reference TRBV5-4 and TRBJ2-1, the full variable domain is ETGVTQSPTHLIKTRGQQVTLRCSSQSGHNTVSWYQQALGQGPQFIFQYYREEENGRGNFPPRFSGLQFPNYSSELNVNALELDDSALYLCASSNRGPYNEQFFGPGTRLTVL.